A single sample gave rise to the 10 T cell receptor beta chains below, sequenced in a study of blood T cell repertoires in COVID-19 (dated by TCRdb to the early 2020s). The method was the immunoSEQ multiplex PCR assay. The table comes from immuneACCESS by way of TCRdb, which keeps in-frame sequences with V and J called. Part of the clones is missing from these tables; in studies checked, under half for an unresolved V gene and the rest for unknown reasons. This sample has some 250,000 clones in its table, and approximately 90% of those were observed once. The leading ten clones occupy 2.3% of the sample. The source material was PBMCs or T cells enriched from blood (not recorded which). The origin of the receptors is a woman in her forties with acute COVID-19.

The chain recombines TRBV25-1 with TRBJ2-1; 7 positions agree with TRBD2. This CDR3 is 14 amino acids long. The ends lost 7 bases at V and 4 bases at J; junction bases unmatched: 7. Germline-derived CDR1 and CDR2 are MGHDK and SYGVNS. The DNA of the CDR3 is TGTGCCAGCACGGAGGCTAGCGGATACAATGAGCAGTTCTTC. Protein sequence: CASTEASGYNEQFF. Full variable domain (outside the CDR3, taken from reference TRBV25-1 and TRBJ2-1): EADIYQTPRYLVIGTGKKITLECSQTMGHDKMYWYQQDPGMELHLIHYSYGVNSTEKGDLSSESTVSRIRTEHFPLTLESARPSHTSQYLCASTEASGYNEQFFGPGTRLTVL.

The chain is built from TRBV27 and TRBJ2-3; no clear D gene. Per germline, CDR1 MNHEY and CDR2 SMNVEV (reference sequence). The CDR3 is 13 amino acids. Trimming removed 6 bases at V and 1 base at J, with 8 bases between. CDR3 loop: CASRPHGTDTQYF. CDR3 sequence (DNA): TGTGCCAGCAGGCCACACGGCACAGATACGCAGTATTTT.

The chain combines TRBV28 with TRBJ1-6; D may be TRBD1 (6 bases). This CDR3 is 14 amino acids long. Germline V gene data show CDR1 as MDHEN and CDR2 as SYDVKM. V was trimmed by 6 bases and J by 7 bases, leaving 13 bases between them. The CDR3 here is CASSDYRENSPLHF. CDR3 DNA: TGTGCCAGCAGCGACTACAGGGAGAATTCACCCCTCCACTTT.

The chain recombines TRBV29-1 with TRBJ2-3, with D perhaps matching TRBD1 (6 bases). Germline lookup yields CDR1 SQVTM and CDR2 ANQGSEA. V lost 7 bases and J lost 6, with 8 bases in between. The CDR3 is 10 amino acids. DNA of the CDR3: TGCAGCGCAGGGGTGGATACGCAGTATTTT. Its translation is CSAGVDTQYF.

The CDR3 loop is CASSPRLVGADTQYF. CDR3 bases: TGTGCCAGTAGTCCCCGTTTAGTGGGAGCGGATACGCAGTATTTT. The chain combines TRBV19 with TRBJ2-3; possible D gene TRBD2, 5 bases. Germline CDR1 LNHDA, CDR2 SQIVND (reference sequence). Trimming pared 5 bases from V and 6 bases from J, leaving 18 bases between. This CDR3 has 15 residues. The full variable domain, in which reference TRBV19 and TRBJ2-3 provide the parts outside the CDR3, is DGGITQSPKYLFRKEGQNVTLSCEQNLNHDAMYWYRQDPGQGLRLIYYSQIVNDFQKGDIAEGYSVSREKKESFPLTVTSAQKNPTAFYLCASSPRLVGADTQYFGPGTRLTVL.

The genes are TRBV7-2 and TRBJ1-6; 8 bases match TRBD1. J gave up 6 bases and V 7 bases, and 5 bases lay outside the gene matches. Germline V CDR1 and CDR2: SGHTA, FQGNSA. This CDR3 spans 14 amino acids. CDR3 DNA sequence: TGTGCCAGCACCGAGGGACAGGTTAATTCACCCCTCCACTTT. Its translation: CASTEGQVNSPLHF.

The chain combines TRBV5-1 with TRBJ2-7, with 7 bases matching TRBD1. The CDR3 sequence is 12 residues long. Germline assignment: CDR1 SGHRS and CDR2 YFSETQ. V dropped 5 bases and J dropped 5; count of bases not matched to a gene: 4. The CDR3 DNA is TGCGCCAGCAGACAGGGGACCCACGAGCAGTACTTC. It translates to CASRQGTHEQYF. Variable domain in full (rest from reference TRBV5-1 and TRBJ2-7): KAGVTQTPRYLIKTRGQQVTLSCSPISGHRSVSWYQQTPGQGLQFLFEYFSETQRNKGNFPGRFSGRQFSNSRSEMNVSTLELGDSALYLCASRQGTHEQYFGPGTRLTVT.

The CDR3, as DNA: TGTGCCAGCAGGATAGTTAGCGCCCAGCCCCAGCATTTT. Its translation is CASRIVSAQPQHF. This rearrangement joins TRBV28 to TRBJ1-5; D remains unclear. The V and J ends lost 6 bases and 7 bases respectively, with 13 bases between them. Germline V gene data show CDR1 as MDHEN and CDR2 as SYDVKM. The CDR3 has 13 amino acids.

This clone occurred once. The gene calls are TRBV7-2 and TRBJ2-1; 10 nucleotides align to TRBD2. The trim removed 3 bases at V and 0 bases at J, leaving 2 bases unmatched. CDR1 and CDR2 from the germline V gene are SGHTA and FQGNSA. The CDR3 covers 16 residues. In DNA, the CDR3 is TGTGCCAGCAGCTTTACTAGCGGGGTCTCCTACAATGAGCAGTTCTTC. Amino acids: CASSFTSGVSYNEQFF.

The rearrangement links TRBV4-1 to TRBJ1-1; D gene unclear. The ends were cut back, 5 bases at V and 1 base at J, with 14 bases in the middle. The CDR3 has 15 residues. Germline CDR1 and CDR2: MGHRA and YSYEKL. In nucleotides, the CDR3 is TGCGCCAGCAGCGTCGCGGAGGTAAGGAACACTGAAGCTTTCTTT. Protein sequence: CASSVAEVRNTEAFF.